This T cell receptor beta chain was recorded in a study of regulatory T cells in long-lasting Graves disease. With 10 bases clipped from V and 7 bases from J, the junction kept 16 bases outside the gene matches. This CDR3 spans 14 amino acids. CDR1 is ENHRY and CDR2 is SYGVKD in the germline V gene. Regarding time point: persistent/refractory GD, antithyroid drugs over 5 years with positive TRAb. PBMC RNA was the source of the TCR library. Construction of the TCR beta libraries employed iRepertoire HTBI primers in conjunction with Arm-PCR of CDR3 regions. One entry per CDR3 protein results from TCRdb running MiXCR on the multiplex PCR reads. The top ten hold 14% of the sample, which has about 430,000 distinct CDR3 sequences, 21% seen once.

Sequenced material: peripheral blood mononuclear cells (PBMCs), taken when the disease was refractory, from a patient treated with antithyroid drugs. The genes are TRBV10-3 and TRBJ2-7; 7 bases line up with TRBD1. This sequence was found in a female donor with Graves disease. The CDR3 here is CATARDSEGREQYF. The CDR3 bases are TGTGCCACAGCGAGGGACAGCGAGGGCCGGGAGCAGTACTTC.